This TCR beta chain was observed in a study of T cell responses to AZD1222 COVID-19 vaccine. A note on this clone: A junction end diverges from the germline sequence, so it may reflect a read error.

This CDR3 contains 11 residues. CDR1 is MNHEY and CDR2 is SVGAGI in the germline V gene. The table came from immunoSEQ multiplex PCR; TCRdb's copy has only in-frame clones and leaves some out. Of around 110,000 clones in the sample, around nine tenths were seen once. This specimen was peripheral blood, taken 28 days after the second AZD1222 dose. The sequence was collected from an adult who received the AZD1222 COVID-19 vaccine. The chain recombines TRBV6-5 with TRBJ1-3; unclear D gene. This CDR3 is CASRMGVTRSF. As DNA, the CDR3 is TGTGCCAGCAGGATGGGCGTAACACGGTCCTTT.